The 28 T cell receptor beta chains listed next were all sequenced from one sample in a study of blood T cell repertoires in COVID-19. Here immunoSEQ multiplex PCR was the method, and the copy in TCRdb shows in-frame clones only, minus some. Of roughly 230,000 clones in the sample, roughly 84% are singletons; the top ten hold approximately 7%. The sequencing input was peripheral blood. The source of these receptors is a woman aged 50 to 60 with acute or convalescent COVID-19.

The gene calls are TRBV30 and TRBJ2-3; weak D call: TRBD2 (6 bases). V gave up 4 bases and J gave up 5 bases, with 10 bases separating them. Germline-derived CDR1 and CDR2 are GTSNPN and SVGIG (reference sequence). The CDR3 has 12 amino acids. The CDR3 DNA reads as TGTGCCTGGACCCTGACTAGAGATACGCAGTATTTT. Translated, it gives CAWTLTRDTQYF.

As regards this clone: The sample holds other DNA sequences that translate to the same CDR3. The V gene is TRBV5-1, the J gene TRBJ2-5; D possibly corresponds to TRBD1 (6 bases). The CDR3 consists of 14 residues. Germline V gene data show CDR1 as SGHRS and CDR2 as YFSETQ. V was clipped by 1 base and J by 1 base, with 8 bases between them. The DNA of the CDR3 is TGCGCCAGCAGCTTGACAGGGAGCCAAGAGACCCAGTACTTC. Its protein product is CASSLTGSQETQYF. Full variable domain (rest looked up from reference TRBV5-1 and TRBJ2-5): KAGVTQTPRYLIKTRGQQVTLSCSPISGHRSVSWYQQTPGQGLQFLFEYFSETQRNKGNFPGRFSGRQFSNSRSEMNVSTLELGDSALYLCASSLTGSQETQYFGPGTRLLVL.

V gene TRBV28 combines with J gene TRBJ2-4; 8 bases align to TRBD1. The germline V gene has CDR1 MDHEN and CDR2 SYDVKM. The trim removed 5 bases at V and 0 bases at J, leaving 15 bases unmatched. The CDR3 has 19 amino acids. CDR3 DNA sequence: TGTGCCAGCAGTCCGCGGACAGGGTTGTTCGTCCTAGCCAAAAACATTCAGTACTTC. Residues: CASSPRTGLFVLAKNIQYF.

V is TRBV6-5 and J is TRBJ1-2; 12 nucleotides line up with TRBD1. There are 16 residues in the CDR3. Per the germline V gene, CDR1 is MNHEY and CDR2 is SVGAGI. Trimming removed 0 bases from V and 7 bases from J; junction bases left unmatched: 6. CDR3 sequence: CASSYSKGTGGGGYTF. The CDR3 DNA is TGTGCCAGCAGTTACTCGAAGGGGACAGGGGGCGGTGGCTACACCTTC.

This clone has just a few counts. The V and J genes are TRBV2 and TRBJ1-1; D might be TRBD1 (6 bases). CDR1 is SNHLY and CDR2 is FYNNEI in the germline V gene. Trimming took 10 bases from V and 3 from J, leaving 12 bases between them. This CDR3 is 12 amino acids long. CDR3 loop: CATTQGYTEAFF. CDR3 nucleotide sequence: TGTGCCACCACCCAGGGGTACACTGAAGCTTTCTTT.

V gene TRBV2 combines with J gene TRBJ1-2; TRBD1 agrees at 7 bases. The germline V gene encodes CDR1 SNHLY and CDR2 FYNNEI. The CDR3 spans 14 residues. With V trimmed by 4 bases and J by 7 bases, 9 bases remained unmatched. CDR3: CASSGGQRLSGYTF. For the CDR3, the DNA is TGTGCCAGCAGTGGGGGACAGAGGTTGTCTGGCTACACCTTC.

The chain carries TRBV2 and TRBJ2-5, with D unclear. CDR3 length: 15 residues. Germline CDR1 SNHLY, CDR2 FYNNEI. The V end lost 8 bases, the J end lost 5 bases, and 21 bases lay between the germline ends. The CDR3 sequence is CASLPVGLTGETQYF. CDR3 nucleotide sequence: TGTGCCAGCCTCCCCGTGGGCTTAACTGGGGAGACCCAGTACTTC.

V gene TRBV6-2 or TRBV6-3 combines with J gene TRBJ1-2; the match to TRBD1 covers 7 bases. The CDR3 runs to 14 residues. CDR1 MNHEY and CDR2 SVGEGT come from the germline V gene. V was clipped by 3 bases and J by 7 bases; unmatched bases: 8. CDR3 sequence (DNA): TGTGCCAGCAGTTATCGAGGGGGCCTTTCTGGCTACACCTTC. Its translation: CASSYRGGLSGYTF.

The chain couples TRBV7-2 to TRBJ2-2; D is perhaps TRBD2 (5 bases). From germline, CDR1 is SGHTA and CDR2 FQGNSA. The CDR3 is made up of 14 amino acids. The V end was cut by 1 base, the J end by 4 bases, with 7 bases between. CDR3 nucleotides: TGTGCCAGCAGCTTAGTCCGGGGCACCGGGGAGCTGTTTTTT. Amino acid sequence: CASSLVRGTGELFF.

This chain joins TRBV18 and TRBJ2-7, with 12 bases fitting TRBD1. There are 15 residues in the CDR3. After removal of 2 bases from V and 3 bases from J, the junction contained 2 bases not matched to a gene. Germline V gene sequence: CDR1 KGHSH, CDR2 LQKENI. The CDR3 region is CASSPGTGGVYEQYF. CDR3 in DNA: TGTGCCAGCTCACCAGGGACAGGGGGCGTCTACGAGCAGTACTTC.

The gene calls are TRBV12-5 and TRBJ2-5; 11 bases line up with TRBD2. The junction had 6 bases not matched to a gene; V was cut back by 6 bases and J by 3 bases. The CDR3 length is 15 residues. Per germline, CDR1 LGHNT and CDR2 FRNRAP. The CDR3 is CASGWPGLAEETQYF. Written as DNA, the CDR3 is TGTGCTAGTGGGTGGCCGGGACTAGCGGAAGAGACCCAGTACTTC.

J is TRBJ1-6 and V is TRBV28; D not resolved. Looked up from germline, CDR1 is MDHEN and CDR2 is SYDVKM. V gave up 5 bases and J gave up 5 bases, with 7 bases separating them. This CDR3 comprises 13 residues. This CDR3 is CASSAGDNSPLHF. The CDR3 DNA reads as TGTGCCAGCAGTGCGGGAGATAATTCACCCCTCCACTTT.

This clone was observed a few times. The J gene is TRBJ2-5, the V gene TRBV5-6; TRBD1 matches at 10 bases. Trimming removed 4 bases from V and 1 base from J; junction bases left unmatched: 1. The CDR3 sequence is 14 residues long. From germline, CDR1 is SGHDT and CDR2 YYEEEE. In DNA, the CDR3 is TGTGCCAGCAGCAGGACAGGGGGCCAAGAGACCCAGTACTTC. The encoded protein is CASSRTGGQETQYF.

The V gene is TRBV28, the J gene TRBJ1-1, with D uncertain. Trimming cost V 6 bases and J 2 bases, with 10 bases left between them. From germline, CDR1 is MDHEN and CDR2 SYDVKM. This CDR3 has 13 residues. The CDR3 spells CASRSADNTEAFF. The CDR3 nucleotides read TGTGCCAGCAGGTCCGCGGATAACACTGAAGCTTTCTTT.

The J gene is TRBJ2-7, the V gene TRBV5-1; 7 nucleotides agree with TRBD1. CDR1 and CDR2 from the germline V gene are SGHRS and YFSETQ. Trimming at V came to 4 bases and at J to 6 bases, leaving 4 bases not matched to a gene. The CDR3 sequence is 12 residues long. CDR3 coding DNA: TGCGCCAGCAGCCTGACAGGGCCCGAGCAGTACTTC. Amino acids: CASSLTGPEQYF.

This sequence joins TRBV6-5 and TRBJ2-7; TRBD2 matches at 9 bases. Unmatched junction bases numbered 6, after V lost 11 bases and J lost 1 base. The CDR3 consists of 13 residues. Germline CDR1 and CDR2: MNHEY and SVGAGI. The CDR3 DNA sequence: TGTGCCGGGCGGGGGGGGTCGTCCTACGAGCAGTACTTC. Residues: CAGRGGSSYEQYF.

The chain carries TRBV3-1 (or the pseudogene TRBV3-2) and TRBJ1-6; 7 bases are a match to TRBD1. Trimming at V came to 5 bases and at J to 8 bases, leaving 9 bases not matched to a gene. Germline CDR1 LGHDT, CDR2 YNNKEL (reference sequence). This CDR3 is built from 15 residues. The CDR3 reads CASSYQGVGDSPLHF. The DNA for the CDR3 is TGTGCCAGCAGCTATCAGGGGGTTGGGGATTCACCCCTCCACTTT.

The sample holds a few counts of this clone. V is TRBV6-5 and J is TRBJ1-3; maybe TRBD1 (5 bases). Germline V lookup: CDR1 MNHEY, CDR2 SVGAGI. V lost 6 bases to trimming and J lost 0 bases, with 12 bases between them. This CDR3 is built from 15 residues. CDR3 DNA sequence: TGTGCCAGCAGGCGGGACCCACACTCTGGAAACACCATATATTTT. Translating gives CASRRDPHSGNTIYF.

The chain recombines TRBV9 with TRBJ2-3; 12 bases are a match to TRBD1. The CDR3 sequence is 16 residues long. Trimming took 3 bases from V and 2 from J; bases not matched to a gene: 4. Looked up from germline, CDR1 is SGDLS and CDR2 is YYNGEE. DNA for the CDR3: TGTGCCAGCAGCGCCGGGACAGGGGGCTACACAGATACGCAGTATTTT. It specifies CASSAGTGGYTDTQYF.

The V gene is TRBV4-1, the J gene TRBJ1-1, with D possibly being TRBD1 (5 bases). This CDR3 comprises 15 residues. Trimming stripped 0 bases from V and 8 bases from J, with 16 bases between. Germline V gene lookup returns CDR1 MGHRA and CDR2 YSYEKL. CDR3 sequence reads: CASSQDPGTATEAFF. CDR3 sequence (DNA): TGCGCCAGCAGCCAAGACCCTGGGACTGCCACCGAAGCTTTCTTT.

This sequence joins TRBV6-6 and TRBJ2-2, with a weak D call TRBD1 (6 bases). V lost 6 bases and J 1 base, leaving 9 bases between the germline ends. Germline V gene data show CDR1 as MNHNY and CDR2 as SVGAGI (reference sequence). There are 14 residues in the CDR3. The CDR3 sequence is CASRPGQNTGELFF. The CDR3, as DNA: TGTGCCAGCAGACCGGGACAGAACACCGGGGAGCTGTTTTTT.

The gene calls are TRBV4-2 and TRBJ1-5, with 7 bases matching TRBD1. The germline gives CDR1 LGHNA, CDR2 YNFKEQ. CDR3 length equals 16 residues. V trimming: 1 base; J trimming: 5 bases; junction bases outside the gene matches: 8. The CDR3 nucleotides are TGTGCCAGCAGCCAAGTCGCCGGACAGGCCTATCAGCCCCAGCATTTT. This sequence encodes CASSQVAGQAYQPQHF.

V is TRBV3-1 (or the pseudogene TRBV3-2) and J is TRBJ1-2, with a tentative D call TRBD1 (5 bases). V dropped 0 bases and J dropped 9 bases, with 11 bases sitting between them. Germline lookup yields CDR1 LGHDT and CDR2 YNNKEL (reference sequence). The CDR3 consists of 13 residues. In DNA, the CDR3 is TGTGCCAGCAGCCAAGATCGGGGGGATAGCTACACCTTC. Its translation: CASSQDRGDSYTF.

The rearrangement joins TRBV27 to TRBJ2-1; D possibly corresponds to TRBD2 (5 bases). V was pared by 5 bases and J by 4 bases, with 30 bases between. The CDR3 has 20 residues. Per germline, CDR1 MNHEY and CDR2 SMNVEV (reference sequence). The CDR3 is CASSLREGVTNRWGYNEQFF. The DNA for the CDR3 is TGTGCCAGCAGTCTAAGAGAGGGAGTAACTAACCGCTGGGGTTACAATGAGCAGTTCTTC.

This clone was recorded only once. The rearrangement links TRBV27 to TRBJ2-1; 9 nucleotides align to TRBD1. Per germline, CDR1 MNHEY and CDR2 SMNVEV (reference sequence). The CDR3 has 15 amino acids. V shed 5 bases, J shed 4 bases, and the junction held 6 bases outside the gene matches. CDR3 region: CASSRKTGGYNEQFF. The CDR3 region has the DNA TGTGCCAGCAGTCGAAAGACAGGGGGGTACAATGAGCAGTTCTTC.

The chain employs TRBV6-2 or TRBV6-3 and TRBJ2-7, with 8 bases lining up with TRBD1. The CDR3 runs to 14 residues. Germline CDR1 is MNHEY and CDR2 is SVGEGT. Trimming cost V 6 bases and J 1 base; bases outside gene matches: 5. The CDR3 DNA reads TGTGCCAGCAGCCGTAGGACAGGGTCCTACGAGCAGTACTTC. Its protein product is CASSRRTGSYEQYF.

The chain couples TRBV5-8 to TRBJ2-7, with D tentatively TRBD1 (5 bases). Germline CDR1 is SGHTS and CDR2 is YDEGEE. With 4 bases removed from V and 6 bases from J, the gap between germline ends came to 8 bases. The CDR3 has 11 amino acids. The CDR3 coding sequence is TGTGCCAGCAGCCAGACAGCCGAGCAGTACTTC. This sequence encodes CASSQTAEQYF.

The V and J genes are TRBV24-1 and TRBJ2-1, with D unclear. V lost 6 bases and J lost 8, with 7 bases in between. This CDR3 is built from 11 residues. Per the germline V gene, CDR1 is KGHDR and CDR2 is SFDVKD. The CDR3 loop reads CATSNIDEQFF. The CDR3 DNA is TGTGCCACCAGTAATATCGATGAGCAGTTCTTC.